Presented here are 20 T cell receptor beta chains from one specimen sequenced in a study of T cells in localized non-small cell lung cancer. Data came from immunoSEQ multiplex PCR; TCRdb stores just in-frame clones and leaves some out. The sample consists of 20,000 to 30,000 clones, about 84% of them appearing once. Source: peripheral blood, taken before any cancer treatment. Every receptor here comes from a man aged 35 to 69 with stage III squamous cell lung carcinoma.

This clone showed up just once. The junction does not match germline at one end; this may be a read error. The V call is TRBV7-7, the J call TRBJ2-3; D is ambiguous. CDR1 and CDR2 from the germline V gene are SSHAT and FNYEAQ (reference sequence). The CDR3 covers 13 residues. The CDR3 DNA reads TGTGCTAGCAGCGCTTCCAACACAGATACGCAGTATTTT. It yields the protein CASSASNTDTQYF.

The V call is TRBV5-4, the J call TRBJ1-2, with a possible D match to TRBD1 (6 bases). The V end was cut by 2 bases, the J end by 2 bases, with 10 bases between. Germline CDR1 reads SGHNT; CDR2 reads YYREEE (reference sequence). The CDR3 loop spans 14 amino acids. The CDR3 nucleotides are TGTGCCAGCAGCTTAGGGGGGGACAACTATGGCTACACCTTC. It codes for CASSLGGDNYGYTF.

This rearrangement joins TRBV6-1 to TRBJ1-1; D remains ambiguous. The ends were cut back, 6 bases at V and 1 base at J, with 15 bases in the middle. CDR1 MNHNS and CDR2 SASEGT come from the germline V gene. The CDR3 totals 15 residues. CDR3 DNA sequence: TGTGCCAGCAGCTTGGCCGACGCAGGGAACACTGAAGCTTTCTTT. Translating gives CASSLADAGNTEAFF.

The V and J genes are TRBV6-1 and TRBJ2-3, with 14 bases lining up with TRBD2. This CDR3 contains 15 residues. After removal of 3 bases from V and 4 bases from J, the junction contained 0 bases not matched to a gene. Germline CDR1 MNHNS, CDR2 SASEGT. The chain's CDR3 is CASSETSGGADTQYF. CDR3 in DNA: TGTGCCAGCAGTGAGACTAGCGGGGGGGCAGATACGCAGTATTTT.

The rearrangement links TRBV4-1 to TRBJ1-1; D might be TRBD1 (5 bases). V lost 1 base to trimming and J lost 4 bases, with 16 bases between them. In germline, CDR1 is MGHRA, CDR2 YSYEKL. CDR3 size: 16 residues. DNA of the CDR3: TGCGCCAGCAGCCAAGTAGGGGCCCGGGCTGGCACTGAAGCTTTCTTT. Its protein is CASSQVGARAGTEAFF.

The rearrangement uses TRBV7-8 and TRBJ2-5; TRBD1 is a possible D gene (5 bases). The germline gives CDR1 SGHVS, CDR2 FQNEAQ. The CDR3 loop spans 14 amino acids. Trimming removed 1 base at V and 3 bases at J, with 9 bases between. The CDR3 is CASSLEQGEETQYF. In DNA form, the CDR3 reads TGTGCCAGCAGCTTAGAGCAAGGGGAAGAGACCCAGTACTTC.

The chain joins TRBV4-2 to TRBJ1-2, with TRBD1 matching 9 bases. Germline-derived CDR1 and CDR2 are LGHNA and YNFKEQ. V trimming: 4 bases; J trimming: 6 bases; junction bases outside the gene matches: 9. This CDR3 has 15 residues. In DNA, the CDR3 is TGTGCCAGCAGCCCGACCATTCACAGGGGGCATGGCTACACCTTC. Encoded protein: CASSPTIHRGHGYTF.

The chain carries TRBV20-1 and TRBJ1-1, with D uncertain. V dropped 8 bases and J dropped 1 base, with 8 bases sitting between them. The germline V gene has CDR1 DFQATT and CDR2 SNEGSKA (reference sequence). The CDR3 extends over 11 amino acids. The CDR3 loop is CSTRKNTEAFF. Written as DNA, the CDR3 is TGCAGTACAAGGAAGAACACTGAAGCTTTCTTT.

V usage is TRBV7-2 and J usage is TRBJ2-3; possibly TRBD2 for D (6 bases). The V and J ends lost 6 bases and 6 bases respectively, with 13 bases between them. The CDR3 totals 13 residues. Germline V gene sequence: CDR1 SGHTA, CDR2 FQGNSA. The CDR3 DNA sequence: TGTGCCAGCAGTCCCCGGGGGAGTGATACGCAGTATTTT. It yields the protein CASSPRGSDTQYF.

J is TRBJ2-5 and V is TRBV28; 8 positions match TRBD2. This CDR3 spans 13 amino acids. The V gene end was trimmed by 6 bases and the J gene end by 3 bases; junction bases not matched to a gene: 3. Looked up from germline, CDR1 is MDHEN and CDR2 is SYDVKM. The CDR3 bases are TGTGCCAGCAGCATACTAGCGGAAGAGACCCAGTACTTC. Translating gives CASSILAEETQYF.

This clone was recorded only once. The genes are TRBV7-6 and TRBJ2-3, with D perhaps matching TRBD1 or TRBD2 (7 bases each). The V end was cut by 6 bases, the J end by 3 bases, with 16 bases between. The CDR3 loop spans 15 amino acids. Germline V gives CDR1 SGHVS, CDR2 FNYEAQ. DNA for the CDR3: TGTGCCAGCAGTCAGCAGGGGGGGCGAACAGATACGCAGTATTTT. This sequence encodes CASSQQGGRTDTQYF.

The rearrangement uses TRBV5-1 and TRBJ2-3; 9 bases are a match to TRBD1. The germline CDR1 and CDR2 sequences are SGHRS and YFSETQ. The CDR3 is made up of 14 amino acids. The J segment lost 3 bases and the V segment lost 6 bases, leaving 5 bases of the junction unmatched. CDR3 sequence (DNA): TGCGCCAGCAAGGACAGGGGACTAACAGATACGCAGTATTTT. Its translation is CASKDRGLTDTQYF.

CDR3 nucleotides: TGCAGCGTTGTGCTCGCGGGGCTATACAATGAGCAGTTCTTC. Amino acids: CSVVLAGLYNEQFF. The chain carries TRBV29-1 and TRBJ2-1; D may be TRBD2 (6 bases). V was clipped by 4 bases and J by 4 bases, with 14 bases between them. The CDR3 is 14 amino acids. The germline V gene has CDR1 SQVTM and CDR2 ANQGSEA.

This chain joins TRBV7-2 and TRBJ2-2; D is perhaps TRBD2 (6 bases). The germline V and J ends were trimmed by 2 bases and 6 bases, with 13 bases remaining between them. The CDR3 extends over 15 amino acids. Germline V lookup: CDR1 SGHTA, CDR2 FQGNSA. The CDR3 region is CASSLLLGGAGELFF. The CDR3 nucleotides are TGTGCCAGCAGCTTATTGCTCGGCGGGGCCGGGGAGCTGTTTTTT.

The CDR3, as DNA: TGCGCCACCTCCTGGGGGACAGCCGGCACCGGGGAGCTGTTTTTT. Translation: CATSWGTAGTGELFF. This chain connects TRBV10-2 to TRBJ2-2; 7 bases line up with TRBD1. V lost 10 bases and J lost 4; bases outside the gene matches: 12. The CDR3 contains 15 residues. The germline V gene encodes CDR1 WSHSY and CDR2 SAAADI.

The chain combines TRBV9 with TRBJ2-5, with D possibly being TRBD2 (5 bases). V shed 0 bases and J shed 5 bases, with 11 bases lying between them. The length of the CDR3 is 14 residues. The V gene's germline CDR1 is SGDLS and CDR2 YYNGEE. The CDR3 DNA reads as TGTGCCAGCAGCGTAGTGGCGGGTCGGGAGACCCAGTACTTC. It yields the protein CASSVVAGRETQYF.

This chain links TRBV6-1 with TRBJ2-5, with 8 bases identical to TRBD1. Germline V lookup: CDR1 MNHNS, CDR2 SASEGT. J was trimmed by 7 bases and V by 7 bases; bases with no gene match: 8. This CDR3 comprises 13 residues. In DNA form, the CDR3 reads TGTGCCAGCACCTCAGACAGGGGAGGGACCCAGTACTTC. This gives the protein CASTSDRGGTQYF.

In its sample, this clone was seen a few times. The J gene is TRBJ1-1, the V gene TRBV4-2, with D perhaps TRBD1 (6 bases). Germline V gives CDR1 LGHNA, CDR2 YNFKEQ. The CDR3 has 13 amino acids. V was trimmed by 0 bases and J by 6 bases, leaving 8 bases between them. DNA of the CDR3: TGTGCCAGCAGCCAAGAGCAGGGGCCTGAAGCTTTCTTT. It codes for CASSQEQGPEAFF.

The chain joins TRBV6-6 to TRBJ1-2; D remains unclear. This CDR3 contains 16 residues. The germline CDR1 and CDR2 sequences are MNHNY and SVGAGI (reference sequence). Trimming shortened V by 7 bases and J by 0 bases, and 18 bases separated the two germline ends. CDR3 in DNA: TGTGCCAGCACAGGAGTCGGCCAAACAGCTAACTATGGCTACACCTTC. It yields the protein CASTGVGQTANYGYTF.

The chain couples TRBV28 to TRBJ2-2; tentative D call: TRBD2 (6 bases). Trimming took 5 bases from V and 5 from J, leaving 18 bases between them. The CDR3 length is 16 residues. Germline V CDR1 and CDR2: MDHEN, SYDVKM. CDR3 nucleotides: TGTGCCAGCAGTCCTCCGGGACTGGACCGAACCGGGGAGCTGTTTTTT. It translates to CASSPPGLDRTGELFF.